The text below deals with one T cell receptor (beta chain). The record originates from a study of blood T cell repertoires in COVID-19. Looking at the study overall: COVID-19 samples collected from the United States, Italy and Spain covered acute and convalescent phases. T cells, B-cell-depleted T cells, or PBMCs supplied cDNA or gDNA.

V was trimmed by 4 bases and J by 8 bases, leaving 11 bases between them. Germline lookup yields CDR1 KGHSH and CDR2 LQKENI. The CDR3 consists of 12 residues. Original processing methods: Scientists estimated how many nucleated cells there were by amplifying reference gene primers. Assay used: immunoSEQ multiplex PCR; TCRdb lists only in-frame clones, some missing. V and J calls and clone size are given by that table; D and trimming were obtained from the DNA. This sample has approximately 270,000 clones, with about nine tenths found just once. This receptor was taken from a man aged 50-59 years with acute or convalescent COVID-19. J is TRBJ1-2 and V is TRBV18, with a tentative D call TRBD1 (6 bases). The sequenced material came from peripheral blood. CDR3 sequence (DNA): TGTGCCAGCTCACACAGGGACGGCGGCTACACCTTC. It codes for CASSHRDGGYTF.